This TCR beta chain was profiled in a study of regulatory T cells in long-lasting Graves disease. The TCR beta library used iRepertoire HTBI primers with Arm-PCR amplification of CDR3. MiXCR, run by TCRdb on the multiplex PCR reads, gives a single entry per CDR3 protein. The sample includes 350,000 to 400,000 distinct CDR3 sequences, around 15% seen only once; the top ten take just over 20%. This clonotype turned up a few times. As for time point: newly diagnosed GD, antithyroid drugs for less than 3 months. TCR sequences were obtained from RNA taken from PBMCs. Trimming shortened V by 4 bases and J by 6 bases, and 10 bases separated the two germline ends. CDR1 and CDR2 from the germline V gene are MGHDK and SYGVNS. This CDR3 spans 12 amino acids. Another study also made use of these data, one on T cells in Graves' hyperthyroidism and ophthalmopathy.

The chain links TRBV25-1 to TRBJ2-7; unclear D gene. The specimen was peripheral blood mononuclear cells (PBMCs), collected at new diagnosis, from a patient treated with antithyroid drugs. The receptor was isolated from a woman under 30 with Graves disease. The CDR3 here is CASSGIRSEQYF. DNA for the CDR3: TGTGCCAGCAGTGGCATACGGAGCGAGCAGTACTTC.